The 2 T cell receptor beta chains presented below share a single source sample, sequenced in a study of cytomegalovirus exposure and HLA in healthy donors. Use of 60 Vbeta and 13 Jbeta primers characterized the PCR. Only in-frame clones appear in the TCRdb table, and some are missing; sequencing was by immunoSEQ multiplex PCR. Recorded here are some 150,000 clones; the top ten clones represent about 0.8%. Input material: PBMCs. Receptors were obtained from a woman aged 18-29 years in good health and CMV-seropositive.

The chain is built from TRBV2 and TRBJ2-5; 8 bases are shared with TRBD1. CDR1 and CDR2 (germline): SNHLY, FYNNEI. The CDR3 extends over 13 amino acids. Unmatched junction bases numbered 5, after V lost 7 bases and J lost 4 bases. The CDR3 region has the DNA TGTGCCAGCATCAGGGGGCTTGGAGAGACCCAGTACTTC. Amino acids: CASIRGLGETQYF.

This chain joins TRBV19 and TRBJ1-5; 7 nucleotides line up with TRBD1. Per germline, CDR1 LNHDA and CDR2 SQIVND (reference sequence). This CDR3 is built from 14 residues. V gave up 5 bases and J gave up 7 bases; unmatched junction bases: 8. Here the CDR3 reads CASSARDRIQPQHF. The CDR3, as DNA: TGTGCCAGTAGTGCCCGGGACAGAATACAGCCCCAGCATTTT.